The rows below give T cell receptor beta chains drawn from one sample of a study of OX40 agonist ivuxolimab in advanced cancers. Sequencing used immunoSEQ multiplex PCR; TCRdb keeps in-frame clones, though not all of them. The sample lists approximately 56,000 clones; about 81% were seen once. The input for sequencing was CD4+ or CD8+ T cells sorted from blood, taken in a trial of the OX40 agonist ivuxolimab. The receptors stem from an adult with an advanced solid tumor such as melanoma, head and neck, liver or kidney cancer. CDR3s include the opening cysteine and the closing phenylalanine or tryptophan. A D gene is named only where the DNA matches it firmly.

D gene | J gene | V gene | CDR3 protein
NA | TRBJ2-1 | TRBV5-1 | CASSLGVARAPEQFF
NA | TRBJ1-4 | TRBV5-1 | CASSLGGEVLNEKLFF
NA | TRBJ2-1 | TRBV27 | CASSFLSFGLIDEQFF
NA | NA | TRBV11-3 | CASSLAYEQYF
NA | TRBJ1-5 | TRBV10-3 | CAISETLYQPQHF
NA | TRBJ2-3 | TRBV7-3 | CASSLLGNGGPTDTQYF
NA | TRBJ1-4 | TRBV7-9 | CASSWGSKAEKLFF
NA | TRBJ2-1 | TRBV6-1 | CASSEIDEQFF
NA | TRBJ1-1 | TRBV19 | CASSNRAPKGMNTEAFF
TRBD1 | TRBJ1-3 | TRBV11-2 | CASSLKRGQGNTIYF
NA | TRBJ2-3 | TRBV19 | CASKFQPGDTQYF
NA | TRBJ1-1 | TRBV5-1 | CASTFQGMGLNTEAFF
NA | TRBJ2-3 | TRBV19 | CASKGGVLTDTQYF
TRBD2 | TRBJ2-5 | TRBV5-1 | CASSFRASGTLQETQYF
NA | TRBJ2-5 | TRBV19 | CASSIRMVGARQETQYF
NA | TRBJ1-4 | TRBV5-1 | CASSPSEGEELFF
TRBD2 | TRBJ2-1 | TRBV14 | CASSQYSGGKSEQFF
NA | TRBJ1-1 | TRBV5-1 | CASSPSLLNTEAFF